The clone carrying this TCR beta chain has only a few counts. As yet, its antigen is unknown. The PCR employed 60 Vbeta primers together with 13 Jbeta primers. TCRdb's copy holds only in-frame clones and misses some; the assay was immunoSEQ multiplex PCR. The data hold 100,000 to 150,000 clones, with over 70% observed a single time. This specimen belongs to a study of cytomegalovirus exposure and HLA in healthy donors. Looked up from germline, CDR1 is SEHNR and CDR2 is FQNEAQ (reference sequence). CDR3 length equals 13 residues. The V end was cut by 4 bases, the J end by 17 bases, with 20 bases between. Study-level findings and limits: An analysis was carried out at a later point. It showed that HLA-associated TCR beta chains were more clonally expanded than equally common non-associated chains.

The chain carries TRBV7-9 and TRBJ1-4, with D possibly matching TRBD1 (6 bases). Sequences were obtained from PBMCs. The origin of this receptor is a man aged 18-30 years in good health and CMV-seropositive. This CDR3 reads CASSSSQGWKIFF. The DNA for the CDR3 is TGTGCCAGCAGCTCCTCGCAGGGGTGGAAGATCTTTTTT.